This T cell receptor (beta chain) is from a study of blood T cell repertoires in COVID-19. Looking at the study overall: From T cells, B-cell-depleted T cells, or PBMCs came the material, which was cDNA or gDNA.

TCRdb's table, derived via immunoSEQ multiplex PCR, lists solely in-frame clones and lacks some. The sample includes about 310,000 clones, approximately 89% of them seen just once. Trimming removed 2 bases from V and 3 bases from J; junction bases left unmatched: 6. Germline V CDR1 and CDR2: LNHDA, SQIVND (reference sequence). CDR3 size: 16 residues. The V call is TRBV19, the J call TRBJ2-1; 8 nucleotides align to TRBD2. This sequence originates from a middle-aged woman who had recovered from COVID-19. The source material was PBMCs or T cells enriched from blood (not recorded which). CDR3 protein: CASSILPGGSYNEQFF. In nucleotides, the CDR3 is TGTGCCAGTAGTATACTCCCGGGAGGGAGCTACAATGAGCAGTTCTTC.